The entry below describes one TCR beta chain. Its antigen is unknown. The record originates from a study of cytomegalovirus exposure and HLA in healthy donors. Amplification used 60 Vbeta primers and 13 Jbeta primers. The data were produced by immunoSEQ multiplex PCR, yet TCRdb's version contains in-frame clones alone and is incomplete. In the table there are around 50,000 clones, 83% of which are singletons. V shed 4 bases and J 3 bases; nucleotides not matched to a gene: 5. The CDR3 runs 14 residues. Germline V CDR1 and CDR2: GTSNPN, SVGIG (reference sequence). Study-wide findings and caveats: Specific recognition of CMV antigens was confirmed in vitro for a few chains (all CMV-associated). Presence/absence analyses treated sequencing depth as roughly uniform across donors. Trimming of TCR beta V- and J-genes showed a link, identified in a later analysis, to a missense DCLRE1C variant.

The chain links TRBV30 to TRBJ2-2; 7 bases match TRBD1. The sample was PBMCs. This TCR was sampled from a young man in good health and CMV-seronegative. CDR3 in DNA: TGTGCCTGGAAGGGGGCGCCGGACACCGGGGAGCTGTTTTTT. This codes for CAWKGAPDTGELFF.